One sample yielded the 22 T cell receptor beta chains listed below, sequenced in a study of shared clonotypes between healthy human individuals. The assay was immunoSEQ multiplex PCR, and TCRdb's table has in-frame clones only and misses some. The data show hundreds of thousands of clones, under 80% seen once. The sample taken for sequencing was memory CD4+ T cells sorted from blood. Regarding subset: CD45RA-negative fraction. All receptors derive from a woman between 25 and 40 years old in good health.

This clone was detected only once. The DNA of the CDR3 is TGTGCCGGGAGCGCCTTCTTTAACTATGGCTACACCTTC. Translation gives CAGSAFFNYGYTF. The chain has TRBV28 and TRBJ1-2; D uncertain. Germline V gene sequence: CDR1 MDHEN, CDR2 SYDVKM. The CDR3 length is 13 residues. Deletions cut 11 bases from V and 1 base from J, with 14 bases between.

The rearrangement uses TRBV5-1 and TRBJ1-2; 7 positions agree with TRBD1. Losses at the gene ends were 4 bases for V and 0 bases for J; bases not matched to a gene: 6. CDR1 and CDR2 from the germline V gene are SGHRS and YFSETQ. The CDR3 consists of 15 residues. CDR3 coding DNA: TGCGCCAGCAGCGGAGGACAGGACCCTAACTATGGCTACACCTTC. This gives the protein CASSGGQDPNYGYTF.

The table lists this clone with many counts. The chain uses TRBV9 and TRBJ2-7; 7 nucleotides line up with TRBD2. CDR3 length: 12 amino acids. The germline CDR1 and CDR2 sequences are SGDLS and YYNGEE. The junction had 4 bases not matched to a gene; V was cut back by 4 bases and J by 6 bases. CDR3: CASSSGEGEQYF. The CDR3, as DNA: TGTGCCAGCAGCTCGGGGGAGGGCGAGCAGTACTTC.

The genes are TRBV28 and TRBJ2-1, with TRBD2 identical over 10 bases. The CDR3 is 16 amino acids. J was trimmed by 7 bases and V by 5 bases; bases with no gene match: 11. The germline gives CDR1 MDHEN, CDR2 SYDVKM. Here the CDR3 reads CASSTYASGRSNEQFF. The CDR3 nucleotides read TGTGCCAGCAGTACCTATGCTAGCGGGAGATCAAATGAGCAGTTCTTC.

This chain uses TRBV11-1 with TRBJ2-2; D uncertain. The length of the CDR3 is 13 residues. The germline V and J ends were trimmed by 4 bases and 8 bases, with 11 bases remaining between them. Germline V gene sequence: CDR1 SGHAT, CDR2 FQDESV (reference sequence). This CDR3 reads CASSSTVRGELFF. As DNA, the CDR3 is TGTGCCAGCAGCTCCACCGTTAGGGGGGAGCTGTTTTTT.

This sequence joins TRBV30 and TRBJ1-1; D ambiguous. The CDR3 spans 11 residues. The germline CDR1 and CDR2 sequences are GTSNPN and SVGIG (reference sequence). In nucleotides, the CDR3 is TGTGTGGGGTCCGTGAACACTGAAGCTTTCTTT. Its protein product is CVGSVNTEAFF.

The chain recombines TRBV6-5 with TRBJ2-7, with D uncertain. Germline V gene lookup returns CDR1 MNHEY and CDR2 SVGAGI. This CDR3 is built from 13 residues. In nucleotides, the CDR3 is TGTGCCAGCAGTTCCAGTATTTACGATGGCCCGAGTGTC. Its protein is CASSSSIYDGPSV.

CDR3 coding DNA: TGCAGCGCCCGGGTAGCGGCCTACGAGCAGTACTTC. Protein: CSARVAAYEQYF. The chain employs TRBV29-1 and TRBJ2-7; tentatively, D is TRBD2 (6 bases). Germline CDR1 and CDR2: SQVTM and ANQGSEA. This CDR3 has 12 amino acids. V was trimmed by 7 bases and J by 2 bases, leaving 12 bases between them.

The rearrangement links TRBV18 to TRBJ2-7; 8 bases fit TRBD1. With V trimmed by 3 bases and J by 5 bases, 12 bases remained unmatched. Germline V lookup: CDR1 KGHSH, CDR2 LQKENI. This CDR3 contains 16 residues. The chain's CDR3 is CASSPPSRTGLNEQYF. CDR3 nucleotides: TGTGCCAGCTCACCGCCCAGCCGGACAGGGCTGAACGAGCAGTACTTC.

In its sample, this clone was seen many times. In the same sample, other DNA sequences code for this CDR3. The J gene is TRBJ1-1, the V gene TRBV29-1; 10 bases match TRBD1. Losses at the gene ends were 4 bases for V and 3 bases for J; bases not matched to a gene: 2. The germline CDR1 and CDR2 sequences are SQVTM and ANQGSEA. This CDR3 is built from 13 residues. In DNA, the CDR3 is TGCAGCGTTGTAGGGACAGGGGACACTGAAGCTTTCTTT. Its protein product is CSVVGTGDTEAFF.

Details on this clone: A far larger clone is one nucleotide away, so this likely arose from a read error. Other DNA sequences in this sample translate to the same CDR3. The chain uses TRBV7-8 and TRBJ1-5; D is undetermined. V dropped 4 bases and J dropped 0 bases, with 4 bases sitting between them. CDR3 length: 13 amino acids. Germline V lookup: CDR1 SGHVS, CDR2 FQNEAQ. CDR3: CASSSYSNQPQHF. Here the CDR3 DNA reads TGTGCCAGCAGCTCGTATAGCAATCAGCCCCAGCATTTT.

The CDR3 nucleotides are TGCGCCAGCAGCCAAGATTCCCCAGGGTTCATGTATGGCTACACCTTC. It specifies CASSQDSPGFMYGYTF. This rearrangement joins TRBV4-1 to TRBJ1-2, with a tentative D call TRBD1 (5 bases). Per germline, CDR1 MGHRA and CDR2 YSYEKL. V lost 0 bases and J 5 bases, leaving 16 bases between the germline ends. The CDR3 runs 16 residues.

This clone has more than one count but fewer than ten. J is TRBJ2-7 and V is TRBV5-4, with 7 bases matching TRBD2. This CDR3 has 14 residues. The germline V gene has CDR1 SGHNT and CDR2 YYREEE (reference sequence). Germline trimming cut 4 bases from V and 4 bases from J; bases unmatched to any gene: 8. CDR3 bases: TGTGCCAGCAGCCAACGGGAGGATGGGTACGAGCAGTACTTC. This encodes CASSQREDGYEQYF. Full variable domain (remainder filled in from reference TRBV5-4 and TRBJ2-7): ETGVTQSPTHLIKTRGQQVTLRCSSQSGHNTVSWYQQALGQGPQFIFQYYREEENGRGNFPPRFSGLQFPNYSSELNVNALELDDSALYLCASSQREDGYEQYFGPGTRLTVT.

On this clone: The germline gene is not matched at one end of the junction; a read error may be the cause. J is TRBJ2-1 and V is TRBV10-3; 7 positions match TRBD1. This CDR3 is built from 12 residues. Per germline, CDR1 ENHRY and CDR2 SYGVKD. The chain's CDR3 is CAISESGDRFLF. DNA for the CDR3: TGTGCCATCAGTGAGTCGGGGGACAGATTCCTCTTC.

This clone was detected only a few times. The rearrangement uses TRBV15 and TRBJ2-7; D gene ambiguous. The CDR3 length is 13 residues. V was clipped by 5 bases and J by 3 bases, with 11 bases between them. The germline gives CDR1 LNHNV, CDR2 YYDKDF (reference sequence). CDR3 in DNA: TGTGCCACCAGCGGGGAACGAGGCTACGAGCAGTACTTC. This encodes CATSGERGYEQYF. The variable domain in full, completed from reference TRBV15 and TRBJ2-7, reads DAMVIQNPRYQVTQFGKPVTLSCSQTLNHNVMYWYQQKSSQAPKLLFHYYDKDFNNEADTPDNFQSRRPNTSFCFLDIRSPGLGDTAMYLCATSGERGYEQYFGPGTRLTVT.

The CDR3 loop is CASSLTVPNYGYTF. The CDR3 DNA follows: TGTGCCAGCAGTTTAACAGTTCCTAACTATGGCTACACCTTC. The chain couples TRBV28 to TRBJ1-2; D is undetermined. This CDR3 comprises 14 residues. Germline CDR1 and CDR2: MDHEN and SYDVKM. V was clipped by 2 bases and J by 0 bases, with 7 bases between them.

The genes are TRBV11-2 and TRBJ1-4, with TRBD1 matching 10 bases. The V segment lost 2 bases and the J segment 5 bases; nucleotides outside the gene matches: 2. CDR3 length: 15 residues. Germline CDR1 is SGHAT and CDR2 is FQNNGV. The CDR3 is CASSLWGQGNEKLFF. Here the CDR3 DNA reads TGTGCCAGCAGCTTATGGGGACAGGGGAATGAAAAACTGTTTTTT.

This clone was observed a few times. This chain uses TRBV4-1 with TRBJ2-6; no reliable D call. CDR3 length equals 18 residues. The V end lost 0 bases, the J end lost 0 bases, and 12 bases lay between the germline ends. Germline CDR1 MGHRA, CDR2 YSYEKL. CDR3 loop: CASSQENVARSGANVLTF. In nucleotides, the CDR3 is TGCGCCAGCAGCCAAGAGAACGTCGCACGCTCTGGGGCCAACGTCCTGACTTTC.

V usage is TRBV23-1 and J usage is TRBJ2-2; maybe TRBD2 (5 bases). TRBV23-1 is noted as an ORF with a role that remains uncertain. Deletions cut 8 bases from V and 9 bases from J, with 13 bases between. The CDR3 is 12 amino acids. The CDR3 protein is CASSRGSRELFF. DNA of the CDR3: TGCGCCAGCTCCCGAGGGTCCCGGGAGCTGTTTTTT.

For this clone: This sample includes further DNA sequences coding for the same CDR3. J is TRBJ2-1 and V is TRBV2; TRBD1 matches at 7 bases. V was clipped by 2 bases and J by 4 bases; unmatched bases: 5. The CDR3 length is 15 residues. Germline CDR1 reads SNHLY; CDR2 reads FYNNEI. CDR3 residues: CASSELGGSYNEQFF. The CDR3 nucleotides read TGTGCCAGCAGTGAACTAGGGGGCTCTTACAATGAGCAGTTCTTC.

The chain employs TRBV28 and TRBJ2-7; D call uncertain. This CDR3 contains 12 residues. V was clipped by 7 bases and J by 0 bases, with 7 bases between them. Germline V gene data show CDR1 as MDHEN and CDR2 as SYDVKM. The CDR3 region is CASTDASYEQYF. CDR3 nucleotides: TGTGCCAGCACCGACGCCTCCTACGAGCAGTACTTC.

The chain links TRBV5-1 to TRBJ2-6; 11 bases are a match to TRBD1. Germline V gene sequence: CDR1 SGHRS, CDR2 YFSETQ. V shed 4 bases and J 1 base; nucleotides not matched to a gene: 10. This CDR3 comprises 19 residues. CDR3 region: CASSMGQGVFRSGANVLTF. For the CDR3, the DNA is TGCGCCAGCAGCATGGGACAGGGGGTATTTCGGTCTGGGGCCAACGTCCTGACTTTC.